The clone carrying this TCR beta chain turned up a few times. Antigen: not known. This sample is drawn from a study of post-analysis software for immune sequencing data. Overall study results and limits: Multiple sclerosis patients had significantly lower normalized Chao1 diversity than controls. In patients, TRBV5-6, TRBV5-1 and TRBV20-1 belonged to roughly five TRBV segments found more frequently than in controls.

Every TCR beta cDNA library bore unique molecular identifiers. TCRdb reprocessed the PCR reads with MiXCR, giving one entry per CDR3 protein. The data contain 740,000 or so distinct CDR3 sequences, under 70% of them seen just once; the ten biggest clones take up approximately 4.5%. The trim removed 4 bases at V and 0 bases at J, leaving 3 bases unmatched. Germline V lookup: CDR1 SGDLS, CDR2 YYNGEE. CDR3 length equals 15 residues. The receptor's source is a girl aged 5 to 17 with multiple sclerosis. Source material: blood. The gene calls are TRBV9 and TRBJ2-1; TRBD2 matches at 8 bases. The chain's CDR3 is CASSPGGNSYNEQFF. The DNA for the CDR3 is TGTGCCAGCAGCCCGGGGGGGAACTCCTACAATGAGCAGTTCTTC.